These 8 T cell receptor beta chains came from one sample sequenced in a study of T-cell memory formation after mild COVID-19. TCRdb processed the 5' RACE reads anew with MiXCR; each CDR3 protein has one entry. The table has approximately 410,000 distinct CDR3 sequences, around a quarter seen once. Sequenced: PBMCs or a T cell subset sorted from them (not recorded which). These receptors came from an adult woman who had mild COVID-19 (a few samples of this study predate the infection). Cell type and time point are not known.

CDR3 bases: TGTGCCAGCAGTGCGACAGGATCTCCCACCTCAGATAATTCACCCCTCCACTTT. This codes for CASSATGSPTSDNSPLHF. This chain uses TRBV6-8 with TRBJ1-6, with TRBD1 as a possible D gene (6 bases). The CDR3 spans 18 residues. Germline lookup yields CDR1 MNHGY and CDR2 SAAAGT. V was cut by 5 bases and J by 5 bases, with 22 bases left in between.

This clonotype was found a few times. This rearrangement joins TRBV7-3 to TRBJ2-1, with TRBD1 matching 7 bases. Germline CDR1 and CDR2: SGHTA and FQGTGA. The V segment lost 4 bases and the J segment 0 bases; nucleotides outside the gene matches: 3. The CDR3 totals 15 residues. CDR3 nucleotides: TGTGCCAGCAGCTGGGACAGAAGCTCCTACAATGAGCAGTTCTTC. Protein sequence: CASSWDRSSYNEQFF.

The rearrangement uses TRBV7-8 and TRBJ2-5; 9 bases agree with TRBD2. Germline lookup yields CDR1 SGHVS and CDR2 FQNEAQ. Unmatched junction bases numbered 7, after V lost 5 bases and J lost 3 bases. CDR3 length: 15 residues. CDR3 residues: CASSVFSGRKETQYF. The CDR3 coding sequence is TGTGCCAGCAGCGTTTTTAGCGGGAGAAAAGAGACCCAGTACTTC.

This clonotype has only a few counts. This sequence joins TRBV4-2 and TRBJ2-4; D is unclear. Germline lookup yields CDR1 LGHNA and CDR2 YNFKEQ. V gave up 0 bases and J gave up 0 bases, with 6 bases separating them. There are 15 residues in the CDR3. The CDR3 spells CASSQEQAAKNIQYF. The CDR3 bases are TGTGCCAGCAGCCAAGAGCAGGCAGCCAAAAACATTCAGTACTTC.

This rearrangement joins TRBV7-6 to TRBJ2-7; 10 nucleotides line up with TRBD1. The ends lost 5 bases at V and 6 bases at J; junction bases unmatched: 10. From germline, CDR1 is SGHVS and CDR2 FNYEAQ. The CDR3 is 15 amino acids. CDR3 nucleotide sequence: TGTGCCAGCAGCGTGACCGGGACAGGGGACTCCGAGCAGTACTTC. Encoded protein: CASSVTGTGDSEQYF. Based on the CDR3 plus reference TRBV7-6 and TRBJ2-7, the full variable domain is GAGVSQSPRYKVTKRGQDVALRCDPISGHVSLYWYRQALGQGPEFLTYFNYEAQQDKSGLPNDRFSAERPEGSISTLTIQRTEQRDSAMYRCASSVTGTGDSEQYFGPGTRLTVT.

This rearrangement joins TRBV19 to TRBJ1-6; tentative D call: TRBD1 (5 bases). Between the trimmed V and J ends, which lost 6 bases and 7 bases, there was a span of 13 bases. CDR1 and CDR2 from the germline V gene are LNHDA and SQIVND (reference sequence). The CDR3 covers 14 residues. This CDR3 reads CASSLQGYNSPLHF. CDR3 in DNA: TGTGCCAGTAGCCTTCAGGGATACAATTCACCCCTCCACTTT.

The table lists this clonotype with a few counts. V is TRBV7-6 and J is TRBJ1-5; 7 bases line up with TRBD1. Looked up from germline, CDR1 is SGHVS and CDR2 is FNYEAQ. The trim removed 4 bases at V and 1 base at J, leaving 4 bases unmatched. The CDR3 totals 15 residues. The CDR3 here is CASSSNRGSNQPQHF. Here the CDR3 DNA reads TGTGCCAGCAGCTCTAACAGGGGAAGCAATCAGCCCCAGCATTTT.

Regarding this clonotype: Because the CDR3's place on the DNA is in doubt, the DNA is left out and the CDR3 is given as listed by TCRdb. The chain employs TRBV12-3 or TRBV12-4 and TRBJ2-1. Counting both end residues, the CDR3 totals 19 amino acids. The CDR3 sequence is CASSTSWTQGLGAYNEQFF.